This entry lists 21 T cell receptor beta chains sequenced from one sample in a study of shared clonotypes between healthy human individuals. Profiled with immunoSEQ multiplex PCR; TCRdb holds only in-frame clones, not every one. The sample shows 900,000 to 1,200,000 clones, about four fifths of them seen only once. Sequences were obtained from memory CD4+ T cells from PBMCs. Subset reported: CD45RA-negative fraction. These receptors originate from a man younger than 35 in good health. Some clones in this sample may be carry-over from other donors' samples.

The rearrangement joins TRBV7-9 to TRBJ1-4; 7 bases map to TRBD1. CDR1 is SEHNR and CDR2 is FQNEAQ in the germline V gene (reference sequence). The CDR3 totals 14 residues. Germline trimming cut 3 bases from V and 8 bases from J; bases unmatched to any gene: 6. The DNA of the CDR3 is TGTGCCAGCAGCTTTGGACAGGTGGGCGAAAAACTGTTTTTT. It translates to CASSFGQVGEKLFF.

With respect to this clone: Different DNA sequences within this sample yield the same CDR3. This chain joins TRBV18 and TRBJ1-4, with TRBD1 matching 7 bases. The germline V gene encodes CDR1 KGHSH and CDR2 LQKENI. CDR3 size: 14 residues. J was trimmed by 4 bases and V by 5 bases; bases with no gene match: 4. As DNA, the CDR3 is TGTGCCAGCTCAAGACAGGGAAATAATGAAAAACTGTTTTTT. The encoded protein is CASSRQGNNEKLFF. The full variable domain, its missing parts supplied by reference TRBV18 and TRBJ1-4, is NAGVMQNPRHLVRRRGQEARLRCSPMKGHSHVYWYRQLPEEGLKFMVYLQKENIIDESGMPKERFSAEFPKEGPSILRIQQVVRGDSAAYFCASSRQGNNEKLFFGSGTQLSVL.

Worth noting for this clone: This probably arose from a read error, given a far larger clone one base away. Other DNA variants within this sample encode the same CDR3. The rearrangement uses TRBV2 and TRBJ1-5; D might be TRBD1 (5 bases). In germline, CDR1 is SNHLY, CDR2 FYNNEI. The CDR3 is 13 residues long. V lost 5 bases, J lost 1 base, and 6 bases lay in between. The CDR3: CASSRDSNQPQHF. Here the CDR3 DNA reads TGTGCCAGCAGTCGGGACAGCAATCAGCCCCAGCATTTT. Drawing the rest from reference TRBV2 and TRBJ1-5, the complete variable domain is EPEVTQTPSHQVTQMGQEVILRCVPISNHLYFYWYRQILGQKVEFLVSFYNNEISEKSEIFDDQFSVERPDGSNFTLKIRSTKLEDSAMYFCASSRDSNQPQHFGDGTRLSIL.

This clone has just a few counts. The V gene is TRBV5-1, the J gene TRBJ2-1; D not certain. Trimming stripped 4 bases from V and 4 bases from J, with 12 bases between. The CDR3 covers 14 residues. Germline lookup yields CDR1 SGHRS and CDR2 YFSETQ. This CDR3 is CASSPDKGYNEQFF. The CDR3 DNA follows: TGCGCCAGCAGCCCTGACAAGGGTTACAATGAGCAGTTCTTC.

This clone was seen only a few times. This chain links TRBV7-9 with TRBJ1-4; possible D gene TRBD1, 6 bases. Germline CDR1 reads SEHNR; CDR2 reads FQNEAQ (reference sequence). The CDR3 has 14 amino acids. Deletions cut 5 bases from V and 4 bases from J, with 11 bases between. DNA of the CDR3: TGTGCCAGCAGCCCCGCAGGGGTTAATGAAAAACTGTTTTTT. This sequence encodes CASSPAGVNEKLFF.

This chain links TRBV2 with TRBJ1-1; TRBD1 agrees at 9 bases. Germline V gene lookup returns CDR1 SNHLY and CDR2 FYNNEI. V lost 6 bases, J lost 10 bases, and 6 bases stayed unmatched. The length of the CDR3 is 12 residues. This CDR3 reads CASRYTGGGAFF. The CDR3 DNA follows: TGTGCCAGCAGATACACAGGGGGCGGAGCTTTCTTT.

This sequence joins TRBV18 and TRBJ1-1; D is possibly TRBD1 (5 bases). Deletions cut 5 bases from V and 4 bases from J, with 14 bases between. The CDR3 contains 14 residues. From germline, CDR1 is KGHSH and CDR2 LQKENI. The CDR3 here is CASSDQRGTTEAFF. The CDR3 bases are TGTGCCAGCTCAGATCAACGTGGGACCACTGAAGCTTTCTTT.

This clone was detected a few times. The chain combines TRBV25-1 with TRBJ2-7, with TRBD1 as a possible D gene (5 bases). CDR1 MGHDK and CDR2 SYGVNS come from the germline V gene. With 4 bases removed from V and 6 bases from J, the gap between germline ends came to 13 bases. This CDR3 has 13 residues. The CDR3 region is CASSAGARAEQYF. CDR3 nucleotides: TGTGCCAGCAGTGCAGGCGCCAGGGCCGAGCAGTACTTC.

This clone was seen just once. The chain couples TRBV19 to TRBJ2-3; the D is unclear. The CDR3 spans 14 residues. Trimming took off 4 bases at V and 2 bases at J, with 10 bases between the two ends. Germline CDR1 LNHDA, CDR2 SQIVND (reference sequence). The CDR3 protein is CASSTRTATDTQYF. In DNA form, the CDR3 reads TGTGCCAGTAGTACCAGGACGGCCACAGATACGCAGTATTTT.

V gene TRBV6-5 combines with J gene TRBJ1-1; D not certain. The V end was cut by 6 bases, the J end by 1 base, with 9 bases between. The CDR3 runs 13 residues. Germline CDR1 reads MNHEY; CDR2 reads SVGAGI. The CDR3 reads CASRRYRNTEAFF. In nucleotides, the CDR3 is TGTGCCAGCAGACGGTATAGGAACACTGAAGCTTTCTTT.

The rearrangement joins TRBV28 to TRBJ2-7; TRBD1 matches 7 bases. CDR1 MDHEN and CDR2 SYDVKM come from the germline V gene. The length of the CDR3 is 15 residues. Losses at the gene ends were 3 bases for V and 4 bases for J; bases not matched to a gene: 9. CDR3 sequence (DNA): TGTGCCAGCAGTTTCGCTCCGGGACAGAATTACGAGCAGTACTTC. Translated, it gives CASSFAPGQNYEQYF.

J is TRBJ2-7 and V is TRBV30, with D uncertain. CDR3 length equals 14 residues. V was trimmed by 0 bases and J by 3 bases, leaving 12 bases between them. Germline V lookup: CDR1 GTSNPN, CDR2 SVGIG (reference sequence). The CDR3 protein is CAWSVRGWSYEQYF. The CDR3 nucleotides are TGTGCCTGGAGTGTACGCGGTTGGAGCTACGAGCAGTACTTC.

The rearrangement uses TRBV10-2 and TRBJ2-7; 11 positions agree with TRBD2. Trimming took 0 bases from V and 5 from J; bases not matched to a gene: 9. The germline CDR1 and CDR2 sequences are WSHSY and SAAADI. CDR3 length: 17 residues. This CDR3 reads CASSESPTSGRFHEQYF. In DNA, the CDR3 is TGCGCCAGCAGTGAGTCCCCAACTAGCGGGAGATTCCACGAGCAGTACTTC.

The V gene is TRBV30, the J gene TRBJ2-5, with 9 bases that match TRBD1. Near its end, the DNA agrees better with TRBJ2-7, so the J call may be wrong. The V gene's germline CDR1 is GTSNPN and CDR2 SVGIG (reference sequence). This CDR3 is built from 14 residues. CDR3 protein: CAWSVGTGNYEQYF. The CDR3 DNA sequence: TGTGCCTGGAGTGTGGGGACAGGGAACTACGAGCAGTACTTC.

The V call is TRBV5-8, the J call TRBJ2-1, with TRBD2 matching over 9 bases. The CDR3 sequence is 14 residues long. Germline-derived CDR1 and CDR2 are SGHTS and YDEGEE. V trimming: 4 bases; J trimming: 15 bases; junction bases outside the gene matches: 14. Here the CDR3 reads CASSPELAGSLVFF. The CDR3 DNA reads as TGTGCCAGCAGCCCTGAGCTAGCGGGATCCCTGGTGTTCTTC. The complete variable domain, with remaining parts taken from reference TRBV5-8 and TRBJ2-1, reads EAGVTQSPTHLIKTRGQQATLRCSPISGHTSVYWYQQALGLGLQFLLWYDEGEERNRGNFPPRFSGRQFPNYSSELNVNALELEDSALYLCASSPELAGSLVFFGPGTRLTVL.

This chain connects TRBV4-2 to TRBJ1-5; 9 bases fit TRBD1. Germline CDR1 LGHNA, CDR2 YNFKEQ. The CDR3 sequence is 15 residues long. V shed 4 bases, J shed 2 bases, and the junction held 3 bases outside the gene matches. The CDR3 protein is CASSPGTGRNQPQHF. The CDR3 DNA reads TGTGCCAGCAGCCCCGGGACAGGGCGCAATCAGCCCCAGCATTTT.

This chain joins TRBV4-1 and TRBJ2-7, with 11 bases aligning to TRBD2. V lost 0 bases to trimming and J lost 3 bases; unmatched junction nucleotides: 19. This CDR3 is 21 amino acids long. Germline V gene data show CDR1 as MGHRA and CDR2 as YSYEKL. The CDR3 sequence: CASSQDSTGGLAGGPIYEQYF. The CDR3 DNA reads as TGCGCCAGCAGCCAAGATTCGACAGGGGGGCTAGCGGGAGGACCAATCTACGAGCAGTACTTC.

The chain employs TRBV18 and TRBJ2-7; unclear D gene. From germline, CDR1 is KGHSH and CDR2 LQKENI. Trimming took 1 base from V and 6 from J, leaving 13 bases between them. There are 14 residues in the CDR3. In nucleotides, the CDR3 is TGTGCCAGCTCACCACAGGGCCTAGGTGGCGAGCAGTACTTC. This codes for CASSPQGLGGEQYF.

The V call is TRBV27, the J call TRBJ2-7, with D perhaps given as TRBD1 or TRBD2 (5 bases each). V dropped 5 bases and J dropped 5 bases, with 16 bases sitting between them. Looked up from germline, CDR1 is MNHEY and CDR2 is SMNVEV (reference sequence). This CDR3 is built from 14 residues. The CDR3 DNA is TGTGCCAGCAGTCTCTTGAGGGGTTTCCACGAGCAGTACTTC. Its protein product is CASSLLRGFHEQYF.

The chain recombines TRBV6-5 with TRBJ2-7, with D unresolved. Germline V CDR1 and CDR2: MNHEY, SVGAGI. The CDR3 has 13 residues. Trimming removed 2 bases from V and 6 bases from J, with 11 bases in between. The CDR3, as DNA: TGTGCCAGCAGTTACGCCGGTGGAGCCGAGCAGTACTTC. This encodes CASSYAGGAEQYF.

The chain combines TRBV28 with TRBJ1-5; maybe TRBD1 (5 bases). Germline V gene lookup returns CDR1 MDHEN and CDR2 SYDVKM. CDR3 length: 16 amino acids. Trimming shortened V by 2 bases and J by 2 bases, and 13 bases separated the two germline ends. The CDR3 is CASSLSRAGGNQPQHF. The DNA of the CDR3 is TGTGCCAGCAGTTTAAGCAGGGCAGGCGGCAATCAGCCCCAGCATTTT.